This entry lists 21 T cell receptor beta chains sequenced from one sample in a study of regulatory T cells in long-lasting Graves disease (dated by TCRdb to about 2021). Libraries were built with multiplex PCR. The reads were generated on an Illumina HiSeq 4000. TCR beta libraries were built with iRepertoire HTBI primers and Arm-PCR amplification of CDR3 regions. TCRdb redid the processing of the public reads, applying fastp at Q25 and MiXCR, and retained in-frame beta chains. CDR3 protein sequences are deduplicated, and each keeps its most common genes and DNA. This sample lists hundreds of thousands of distinct CDR3 sequences; about 13% were detected once. Clones ranked in the top ten supply about 10% of the sample. The time point label of this sample denotes: newly diagnosed GD, antithyroid drugs for less than 3 months. RNA was extracted from PBMCs in TRIzol for both TCR sequencing and RNA sequencing.

This same sample was also part of a study on T cells in Graves' hyperthyroidism and ophthalmopathy.

The specimen was peripheral blood mononuclear cells (PBMCs), collected at new diagnosis, from a patient treated with antithyroid drugs. The source is a young man with Graves disease. Donor details come from another sample of the same person, matched by shared clones.

This clonotype was counted many times. The genes are TRBV7-9 and TRBJ2-1; TRBD2 might be the D (7 bases). This CDR3 contains 15 residues. Trimming shortened V by 1 base and J by 7 bases, and 14 bases separated the two germline ends. CDR1 and CDR2 from the germline V gene are SEHNR and FQNEAQ (reference sequence). CDR3 sequence reads: CASSLEGGGANEQFF. CDR3 nucleotides: TGTGCCAGCAGCTTAGAGGGGGGAGGGGCAAATGAGCAGTTCTTC.

This clonotype was seen at least ten times. The gene calls are TRBV29-1 and TRBJ2-1, with 12 bases aligning to TRBD2. CDR1 is SQVTM and CDR2 is ANQGSEA in the germline V gene. The length of the CDR3 is 14 residues. V was clipped by 4 bases and J by 7 bases; unmatched bases: 5. The CDR3 DNA follows: TGCAGCGTTGGGCTAGCGGGAGGGGTGAATGAGCAGTTCTTC. Amino acid sequence: CSVGLAGGVNEQFF.

This clonotype was recorded at least ten times. V usage is TRBV18 and J usage is TRBJ2-2; 9 positions agree with TRBD1. Looked up from germline, CDR1 is KGHSH and CDR2 is LQKENI. The CDR3 contains 15 residues. Trimming cost V 8 bases and J 2 bases; bases outside gene matches: 6. The CDR3 region is CASSLQGANTGELFF. In DNA form, the CDR3 reads TGTGCCAGCAGTCTACAGGGGGCAAACACCGGGGAGCTGTTTTTT.

J is TRBJ2-7 and V is TRBV30; TRBD2 agrees at 10 bases. CDR1 is GTSNPN, CDR2 SVGIG, per germline (reference sequence). The CDR3 consists of 14 residues. Trimming at V came to 4 bases and at J to 5 bases, leaving 8 bases not matched to a gene. CDR3 in DNA: TGTGCCTGGACCGCGGGGAGCGGGAGGGACGAGCAGTACTTC. This encodes CAWTAGSGRDEQYF.

This clonotype has ten or more counts. The chain is built from TRBV28 and TRBJ2-1, with 8 bases identical to TRBD1. Germline CDR1 reads MDHEN; CDR2 reads SYDVKM. J lost 4 bases, V lost 6 bases, and 2 bases had no gene match. This CDR3 comprises 13 residues. The CDR3 nucleotides are TGTGCCAGCAGCCGGACAGGGTACAATGAGCAGTTCTTC. It encodes CASSRTGYNEQFF. The full variable domain, with the rest looked up from reference TRBV28 and TRBJ2-1, is DVKVTQSSRYLVKRTGEKVFLECVQDMDHENMFWYRQDPGLGLRLIYFSYDVKMKEKGDIPEGYSVSREKKERFSLILESASTNQTSMYLCASSRTGYNEQFFGPGTRLTVL.

A remark on this clonotype: A much more abundant neighbour one base away suggests this may be a read error. This sequence joins TRBV2 and TRBJ2-7; TRBD1 might be the D (5 bases). Germline CDR1 SNHLY, CDR2 FYNNEI. The V gene lost 7 bases and the J gene lost 5 bases, with 18 bases spanning the gap. The CDR3 covers 14 residues. The CDR3 DNA reads as TGTGCCAGCAAACGAATGCAGGGAAGGGACGAGCAGTACTTC. Its translation: CASKRMQGRDEQYF.

This clonotype was detected ten times or more. The chain employs TRBV29-1 and TRBJ1-1; TRBD1 is a possible D gene (6 bases). CDR3 length equals 14 residues. Trimming removed 5 bases from V and 4 bases from J, with 17 bases in between. CDR1 SQVTM and CDR2 ANQGSEA come from the germline V gene. DNA for the CDR3: TGCAGCGTTTTTCGGGGGGCTTTAGGCACTGAAGCTTTCTTT. It yields the protein CSVFRGALGTEAFF.

This clonotype was recorded many times. V is TRBV3-1 and J is TRBJ1-2; 7 bases match TRBD1. This CDR3 spans 17 amino acids. V lost 0 bases to trimming and J lost 1 base; unmatched junction nucleotides: 8. CDR1 LGHDT and CDR2 YNNKEL come from the germline V gene (reference sequence). The CDR3 DNA reads TGTGCCAGCAGCCAAGACCCCTACAGGGGTAGTAACTATGGCTACACCTTC. It codes for CASSQDPYRGSNYGYTF.

This clonotype was seen repeatedly, ten times or more. This sequence joins TRBV29-1 and TRBJ2-7; TRBD2 matches at 7 bases. Germline V gene lookup returns CDR1 SQVTM and CDR2 ANQGSEA. This CDR3 is built from 12 residues. V was clipped by 6 bases and J by 2 bases; unmatched bases: 4. The CDR3 sequence: CSVHGGTYEQYF. The CDR3 bases are TGCAGCGTGCACGGGGGGACCTACGAGCAGTACTTC.

There are many counts of this clonotype. The rearrangement links TRBV28 to TRBJ1-2, with D perhaps TRBD1 (6 bases). Germline V CDR1 and CDR2: MDHEN, SYDVKM. V shed 5 bases and J shed 4 bases, with 14 bases lying between them. The CDR3 is made up of 14 amino acids. CDR3 nucleotides: TGTGCCAGCAGTCCCACAGGGCCCGTCTATGGCTACACCTTC. Amino acid sequence: CASSPTGPVYGYTF.

This clonotype was observed many times. This chain uses TRBV15 with TRBJ1-5; a weak D match, TRBD1 (5 bases). The CDR3 contains 15 residues. Trimming removed 1 base from V and 2 bases from J, with 9 bases in between. CDR1 and CDR2 (germline): LNHNV, YYDKDF (reference sequence). The CDR3 region is CATSRGQWGNQPQHF. DNA for the CDR3: TGTGCCACCAGCAGAGGACAGTGGGGCAATCAGCCCCAGCATTTT. The variable domain in full, with the rest retrieved from reference TRBV15 and TRBJ1-5, is DAMVIQNPRYQVTQFGKPVTLSCSQTLNHNVMYWYQQKSSQAPKLLFHYYDKDFNNEADTPDNFQSRRPNTSFCFLDIRSPGLGDTAMYLCATSRGQWGNQPQHFGDGTRLSIL.

Concerning this clonotype itself: A much larger clone sits a single nucleotide away, making a read error possible. This chain links TRBV5-5 with TRBJ2-7; 8 bases are shared with TRBD2. The CDR3 length is 15 residues. Germline loops: CDR1 SGHKS, CDR2 YYEKEE (reference sequence). V lost 2 bases and J lost 7; bases outside the gene matches: 11. The CDR3, as DNA: TGTGCCAGCAGCTTCTCCGTAAGCGGGAGTTATGAGCAGTACTTC. It translates to CASSFSVSGSYEQYF.

This chain joins TRBV7-2 and TRBJ2-5, with D perhaps matching TRBD2 (7 bases). The germline CDR1 and CDR2 sequences are SGHTA and FQGNSA. Between the trimmed V and J ends, which lost 3 bases and 4 bases, there was a span of 12 bases. There are 14 residues in the CDR3. Written as DNA, the CDR3 is TGTGCCAGCAGCTTCGGCGGGGGCTCAGAGACCCAGTACTTC. Its translation: CASSFGGGSETQYF.

The rearrangement uses TRBV13 and TRBJ2-2, with TRBD1 matching over 8 bases. The CDR3 runs to 14 residues. The germline CDR1 and CDR2 sequences are PRHDT and FYEKMQ (reference sequence). The CDR3 DNA reads TGTGTCTCCGGTCAGGGGGCGCAGGGGGGGGAGCTGTTTTTT. Translating it yields CVSGQGAQGGELFF.

The gene calls are TRBV18 and TRBJ2-7; D ambiguous. V lost 2 bases and J lost 0, with 11 bases in between. Germline V lookup: CDR1 KGHSH, CDR2 LQKENI. The CDR3 contains 15 residues. CDR3 sequence: CASSPERISSYEQYF. The CDR3 DNA sequence: TGTGCCAGCTCACCAGAACGAATAAGCTCCTACGAGCAGTACTTC.

The rearrangement links TRBV4-1 to TRBJ2-1; D tentatively reads TRBD1 or TRBD2 (5 bases each). In germline, CDR1 is MGHRA, CDR2 YSYEKL. The CDR3 extends over 15 amino acids. Trimming pared 1 base from V and 4 bases from J, leaving 11 bases between. CDR3 DNA sequence: TGCGCCAGCAGCCAAGTGAGGGGCGTTTACAATGAGCAGTTCTTC. Protein product: CASSQVRGVYNEQFF.

As to this clonotype: A much larger clone is a single base away; this may be a read error. Here the CDR3 reads CSARVGGFSYEQYF. The CDR3 DNA follows: TGCAGTGCTAGAGTCGGCGGTTTCTCCTACGAGCAGTACTTC. V and J are TRBV20-1 and TRBJ2-7; no firm D call. The V end was cut by 1 base, the J end by 0 bases, with 10 bases between. This CDR3 is 14 amino acids long. Per germline, CDR1 DFQATT and CDR2 SNEGSKA (reference sequence).

This clonotype came up many times. The J gene is TRBJ2-7, the V gene TRBV7-2; 7 bases are a match to TRBD2. This CDR3 is 13 amino acids long. Trimming at V came to 5 bases and at J to 6 bases, leaving 7 bases not matched to a gene. CDR1 and CDR2 (germline): SGHTA, FQGNSA. CDR3 sequence (DNA): TGTGCCAGCAGCCCACATCCGGGAGGCGAGCAGTACTTC. As protein: CASSPHPGGEQYF.

This clonotype occurred a few times. This chain uses TRBV29-1 with TRBJ2-7, with TRBD2 identical over 12 bases. Looked up from germline, CDR1 is SQVTM and CDR2 is ANQGSEA. The CDR3 sequence is 14 residues long. V lost 4 bases, J lost 4 bases, and 5 bases stayed unmatched. This CDR3 is CSVASGRGFYEQYF. The CDR3 DNA reads as TGCAGCGTTGCTAGCGGGAGGGGTTTTTACGAGCAGTACTTC.

This clonotype was detected a few times. A read error may account for a junction end that differs from germline. The CDR3 DNA follows: TGTGCTAGCAGCCCCGGGGAGCGGGAGGGCCCTCTGCAGGAGCAGTTCTTC. Protein sequence: CASSPGEREGPLQEQFF. This chain connects TRBV7-7 to TRBJ2-1; 10 nucleotides line up with TRBD2. CDR3 length equals 17 residues. Germline values: CDR1 SSHAT, CDR2 FNYEAQ (reference sequence).

This sequence joins TRBV19 and TRBJ2-7, with TRBD2 as a possible D gene (5 bases). Per the germline V gene, CDR1 is LNHDA and CDR2 is SQIVND (reference sequence). V dropped 1 base and J dropped 10 bases, with 20 bases sitting between them. The CDR3 has 15 amino acids. For the CDR3, the DNA is TGTGCCAGTAGTATAGTCGGCGTGGTGGGAGATTCCCAGTACTTC. This encodes CASSIVGVVGDSQYF.